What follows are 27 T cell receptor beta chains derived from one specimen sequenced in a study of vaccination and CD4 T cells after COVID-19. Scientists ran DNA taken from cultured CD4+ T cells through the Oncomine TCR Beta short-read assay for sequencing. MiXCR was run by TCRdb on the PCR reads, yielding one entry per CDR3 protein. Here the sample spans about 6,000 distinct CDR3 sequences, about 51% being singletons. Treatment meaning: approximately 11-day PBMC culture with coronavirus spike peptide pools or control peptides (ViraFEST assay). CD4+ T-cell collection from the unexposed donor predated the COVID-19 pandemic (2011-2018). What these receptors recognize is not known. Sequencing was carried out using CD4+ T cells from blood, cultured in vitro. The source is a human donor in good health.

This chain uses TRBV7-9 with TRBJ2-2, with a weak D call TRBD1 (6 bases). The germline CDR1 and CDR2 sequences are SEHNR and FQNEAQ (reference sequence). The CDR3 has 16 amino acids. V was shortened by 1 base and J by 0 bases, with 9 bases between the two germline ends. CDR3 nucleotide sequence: TGTGCCAGCAGCTTAGGGGGGACACCGAACACCGGGGAGCTGTTTTTT. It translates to CASSLGGTPNTGELFF.

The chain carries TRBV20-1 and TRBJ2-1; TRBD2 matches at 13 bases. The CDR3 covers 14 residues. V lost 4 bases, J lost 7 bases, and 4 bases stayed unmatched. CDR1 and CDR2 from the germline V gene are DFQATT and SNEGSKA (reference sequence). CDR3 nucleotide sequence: TGCAGTGCTATCTGGACTAGCGGGAGAAATGAGCAGTTCTTC. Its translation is CSAIWTSGRNEQFF.

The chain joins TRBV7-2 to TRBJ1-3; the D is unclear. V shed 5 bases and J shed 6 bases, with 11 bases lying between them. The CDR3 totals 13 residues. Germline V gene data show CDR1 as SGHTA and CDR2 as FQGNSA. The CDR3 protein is CASSTKPANTIYF. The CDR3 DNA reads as TGTGCCAGCAGCACCAAGCCCGCAAACACCATATATTTT.

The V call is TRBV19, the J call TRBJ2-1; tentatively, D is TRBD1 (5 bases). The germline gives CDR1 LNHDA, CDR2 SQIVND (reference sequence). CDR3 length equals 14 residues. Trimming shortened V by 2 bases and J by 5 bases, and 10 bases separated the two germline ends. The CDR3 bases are TGTGCCAGTAGTATAATCCAGGGTCACAATGAGCAGTTCTTC. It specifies CASSIIQGHNEQFF.

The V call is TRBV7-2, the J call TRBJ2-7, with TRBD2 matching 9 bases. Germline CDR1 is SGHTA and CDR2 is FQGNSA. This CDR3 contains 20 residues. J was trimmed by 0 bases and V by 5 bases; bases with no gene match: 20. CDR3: CASSDPGQPGGGGVSYEQYF. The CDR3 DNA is TGTGCCAGCAGCGACCCAGGCCAACCCGGGGGCGGGGGGGTCTCCTACGAGCAGTACTTC.

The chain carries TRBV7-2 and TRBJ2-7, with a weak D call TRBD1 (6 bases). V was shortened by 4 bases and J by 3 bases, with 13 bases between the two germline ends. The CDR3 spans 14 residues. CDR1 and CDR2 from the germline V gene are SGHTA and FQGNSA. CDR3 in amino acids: CASSSRGKRYEQYF. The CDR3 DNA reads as TGTGCCAGCAGCTCAAGGGGGAAACGCTACGAGCAGTACTTC.

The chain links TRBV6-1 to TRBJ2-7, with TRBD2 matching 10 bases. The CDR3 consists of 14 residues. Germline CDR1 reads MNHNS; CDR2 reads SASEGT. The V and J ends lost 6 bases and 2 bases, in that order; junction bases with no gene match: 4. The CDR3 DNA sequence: TGTGCCAGCAGGCGGACTAGCGGCACCTACGAGCAGTACTTC. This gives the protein CASRRTSGTYEQYF.

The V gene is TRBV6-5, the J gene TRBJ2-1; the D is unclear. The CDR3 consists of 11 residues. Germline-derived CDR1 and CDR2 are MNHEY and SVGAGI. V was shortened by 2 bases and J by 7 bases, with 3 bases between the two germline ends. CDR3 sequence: CASSYLNEQFF. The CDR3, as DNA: TGTGCCAGCAGTTACCTGAATGAGCAGTTCTTC.

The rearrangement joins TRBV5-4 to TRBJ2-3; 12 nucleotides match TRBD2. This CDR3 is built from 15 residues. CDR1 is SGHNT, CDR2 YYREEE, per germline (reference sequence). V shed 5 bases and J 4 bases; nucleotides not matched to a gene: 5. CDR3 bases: TGTGCCAGCAGGCTAGCGGGAGGGCCAGCAGATACGCAGTATTTT. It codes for CASRLAGGPADTQYF.

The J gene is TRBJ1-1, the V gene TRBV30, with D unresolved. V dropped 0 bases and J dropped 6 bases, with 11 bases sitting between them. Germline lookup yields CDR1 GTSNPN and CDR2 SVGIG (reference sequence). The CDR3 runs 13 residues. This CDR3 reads CAWSVVRAAEAFF. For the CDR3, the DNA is TGTGCCTGGAGTGTGGTAAGGGCCGCTGAAGCTTTCTTT. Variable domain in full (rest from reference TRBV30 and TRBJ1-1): SQTIHQWPATLVQPVGSPLSLECTVEGTSNPNLYWYRQAAGRGLQLLFYSVGIGQISSEVPQNLSASRPQDRQFILSSKKLLLSDSGFYLCAWSVVRAAEAFFGQGTRLTVV.

The CDR3 region is CATSRGNSGNNEQYF. DNA for the CDR3: TGTGCCACCAGCAGAGGTAATAGCGGGAACAACGAGCAGTACTTC. The rearrangement joins TRBV15 to TRBJ2-7; 8 bases align to TRBD2. V trimming: 1 base; J trimming: 5 bases; junction bases outside the gene matches: 7. Germline CDR1 and CDR2: LNHNV and YYDKDF (reference sequence). The CDR3 loop spans 15 amino acids.

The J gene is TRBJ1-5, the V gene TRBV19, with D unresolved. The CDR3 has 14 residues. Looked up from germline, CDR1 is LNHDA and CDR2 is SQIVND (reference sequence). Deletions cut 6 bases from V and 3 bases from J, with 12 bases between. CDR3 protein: CASRNPGYNQPQHF. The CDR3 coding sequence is TGTGCCAGTAGAAATCCAGGTTACAATCAGCCCCAGCATTTT.

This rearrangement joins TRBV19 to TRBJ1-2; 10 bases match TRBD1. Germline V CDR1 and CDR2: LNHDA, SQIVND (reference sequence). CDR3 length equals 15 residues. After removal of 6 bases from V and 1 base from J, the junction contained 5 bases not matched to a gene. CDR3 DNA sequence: TGTGCCAGTAGGAGGGACAGGGGTTTTAACTATGGCTACACCTTC. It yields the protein CASRRDRGFNYGYTF.

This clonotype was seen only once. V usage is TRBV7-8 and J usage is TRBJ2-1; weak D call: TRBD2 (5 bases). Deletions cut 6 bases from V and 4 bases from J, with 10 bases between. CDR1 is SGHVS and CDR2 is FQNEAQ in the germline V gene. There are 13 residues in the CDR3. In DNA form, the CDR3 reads TGTGCCAGCAGTCGGACTGGATACAATGAGCAGTTCTTC. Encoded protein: CASSRTGYNEQFF.

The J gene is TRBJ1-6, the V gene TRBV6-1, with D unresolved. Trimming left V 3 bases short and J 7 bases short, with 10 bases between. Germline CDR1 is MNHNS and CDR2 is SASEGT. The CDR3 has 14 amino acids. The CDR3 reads CASSEVAVNSPLHF. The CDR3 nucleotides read TGTGCCAGCAGTGAGGTGGCAGTGAATTCACCCCTCCACTTT.

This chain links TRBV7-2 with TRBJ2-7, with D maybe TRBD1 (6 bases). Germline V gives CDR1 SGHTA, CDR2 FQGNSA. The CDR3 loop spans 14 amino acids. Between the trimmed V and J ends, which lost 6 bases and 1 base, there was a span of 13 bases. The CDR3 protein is CASSHRTGSYEQYF. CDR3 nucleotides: TGTGCCAGCAGTCACCGTACAGGGTCCTACGAGCAGTACTTC.

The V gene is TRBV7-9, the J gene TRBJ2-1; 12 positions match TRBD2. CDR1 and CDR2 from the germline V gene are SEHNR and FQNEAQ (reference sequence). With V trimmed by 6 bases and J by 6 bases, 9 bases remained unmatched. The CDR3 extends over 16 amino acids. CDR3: CASSPLAGGSRNEQFF. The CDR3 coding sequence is TGTGCCAGCAGTCCACTAGCGGGAGGTTCCCGCAATGAGCAGTTCTTC.

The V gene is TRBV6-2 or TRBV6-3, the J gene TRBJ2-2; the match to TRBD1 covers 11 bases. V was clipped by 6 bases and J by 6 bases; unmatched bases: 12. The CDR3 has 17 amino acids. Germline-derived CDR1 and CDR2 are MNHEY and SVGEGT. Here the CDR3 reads CASRPRPGQGVSGELFF. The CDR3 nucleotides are TGTGCCAGCAGACCCAGACCGGGACAGGGGGTGTCCGGGGAGCTGTTTTTT.

This chain's CDR3 is CSAIDGGLMVETQYF. The CDR3 region has the DNA TGCAGTGCCATCGACGGGGGTCTAATGGTAGAGACCCAGTACTTC. J is TRBJ2-5 and V is TRBV20-1; a possible D gene is TRBD2 (6 bases). V lost 6 bases and J 4 bases, leaving 21 bases between the germline ends. The CDR3 has 15 amino acids. CDR1 DFQATT and CDR2 SNEGSKA come from the germline V gene (reference sequence).

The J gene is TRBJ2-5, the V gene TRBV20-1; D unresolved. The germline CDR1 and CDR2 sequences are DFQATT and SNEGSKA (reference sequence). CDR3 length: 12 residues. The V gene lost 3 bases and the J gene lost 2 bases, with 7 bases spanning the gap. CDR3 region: CSASTRQETQYF. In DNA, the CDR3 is TGCAGTGCTAGCACCAGACAAGAGACCCAGTACTTC.

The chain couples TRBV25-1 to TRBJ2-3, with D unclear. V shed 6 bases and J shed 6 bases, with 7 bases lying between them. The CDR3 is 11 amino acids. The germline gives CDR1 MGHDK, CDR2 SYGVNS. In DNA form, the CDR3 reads TGTGCCAGCAGGAATCCGGATACGCAGTATTTT. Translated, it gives CASRNPDTQYF.

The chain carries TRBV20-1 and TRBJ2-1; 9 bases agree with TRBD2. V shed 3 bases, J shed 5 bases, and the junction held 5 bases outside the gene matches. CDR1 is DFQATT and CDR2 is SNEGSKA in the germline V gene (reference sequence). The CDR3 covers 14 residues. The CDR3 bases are TGCAGTGCTAGCTCGATAGCGGGGGACAATGAGCAGTTCTTC. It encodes CSASSIAGDNEQFF.

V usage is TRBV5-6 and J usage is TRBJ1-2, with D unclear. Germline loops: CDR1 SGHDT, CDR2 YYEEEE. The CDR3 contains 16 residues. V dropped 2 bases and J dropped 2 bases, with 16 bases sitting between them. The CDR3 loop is CASSFGGGTTNYGYTF. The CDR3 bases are TGTGCCAGCAGCTTTGGCGGAGGAACCACCAACTATGGCTACACCTTC. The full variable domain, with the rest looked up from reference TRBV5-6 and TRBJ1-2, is DAGVTQSPTHLIKTRGQQVTLRCSPKSGHDTVSWYQQALGQGPQFIFQYYEEEERQRGNFPDRFSGHQFPNYSSELNVNALLLGDSALYLCASSFGGGTTNYGYTFGSGTRLTVV.

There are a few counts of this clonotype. CDR3 in DNA: TGTGCCAGCAAACTTCAGGGTACTGGAAACACCATATATTTT. Residues: CASKLQGTGNTIYF. The V gene is TRBV7-9, the J gene TRBJ1-3, with D maybe TRBD1 (5 bases). The germline V and J ends were trimmed by 7 bases and 2 bases, with 12 bases remaining between them. The CDR3 spans 14 residues. Germline assignment: CDR1 SEHNR and CDR2 FQNEAQ (reference sequence).

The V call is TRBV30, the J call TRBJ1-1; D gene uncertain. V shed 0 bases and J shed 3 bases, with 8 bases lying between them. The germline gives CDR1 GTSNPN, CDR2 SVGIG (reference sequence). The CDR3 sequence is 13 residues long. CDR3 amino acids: CAWSVSLDTEAFF. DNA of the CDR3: TGTGCCTGGAGTGTGTCCCTGGACACTGAAGCTTTCTTT.

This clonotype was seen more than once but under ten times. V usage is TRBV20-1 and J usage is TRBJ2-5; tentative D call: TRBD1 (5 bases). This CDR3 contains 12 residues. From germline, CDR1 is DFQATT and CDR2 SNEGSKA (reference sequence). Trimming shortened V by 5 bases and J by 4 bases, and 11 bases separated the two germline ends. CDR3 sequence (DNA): TGCAGTGCTTGGGGCCCCCCAGAGACCCAGTACTTC. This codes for CSAWGPPETQYF.

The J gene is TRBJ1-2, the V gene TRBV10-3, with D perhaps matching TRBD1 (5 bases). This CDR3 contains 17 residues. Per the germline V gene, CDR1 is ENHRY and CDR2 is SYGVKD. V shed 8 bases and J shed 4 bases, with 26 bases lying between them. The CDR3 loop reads CAIHGGSVGGASYGYTF. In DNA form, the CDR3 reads TGTGCCATCCACGGGGGAAGTGTAGGAGGGGCCTCCTATGGCTACACCTTC.